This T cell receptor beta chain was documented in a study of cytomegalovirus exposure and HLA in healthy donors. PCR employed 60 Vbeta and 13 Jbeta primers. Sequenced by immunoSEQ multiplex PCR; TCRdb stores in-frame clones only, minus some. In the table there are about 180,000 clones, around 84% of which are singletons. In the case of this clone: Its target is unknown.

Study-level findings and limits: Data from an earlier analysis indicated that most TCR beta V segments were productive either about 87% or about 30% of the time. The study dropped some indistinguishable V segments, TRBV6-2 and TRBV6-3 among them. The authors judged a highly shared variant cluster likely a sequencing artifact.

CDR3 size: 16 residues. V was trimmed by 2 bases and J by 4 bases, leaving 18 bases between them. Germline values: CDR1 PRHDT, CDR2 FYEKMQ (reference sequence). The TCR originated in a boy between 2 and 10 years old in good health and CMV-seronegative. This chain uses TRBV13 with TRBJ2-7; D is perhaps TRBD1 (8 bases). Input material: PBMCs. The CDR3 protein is CASSLTGGVEWYEQYF. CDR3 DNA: TGTGCCAGCAGCTTAACAGGGGGGGTAGAATGGTACGAGCAGTACTTC.